A selection of T cell receptor beta chains follows, all from one sample in a study of T cells in localized non-small cell lung cancer. Measured with immunoSEQ multiplex PCR; TCRdb has only the in-frame clones, and not every one. Here the sample spans 35,000 to 45,000 clones, almost 90% being singletons. The specimen comprised peripheral blood, sampled before any cancer treatment. These receptors came from a female donor at least 60 years old with stage I squamous cell lung carcinoma. CDR3s include the opening cysteine and the closing phenylalanine or tryptophan. A D gene is named only where the DNA matches it firmly. Not all rows give a size; the values are once, few, many and, for expanded clones, a class.

CDR3 length	V gene	clone size	D gene	J gene	CDR3 protein	CDR3 DNA
13	TRBV7-2	NA	NA	TRBJ2-5	CASSFGVVETQYF	TGTGCCAGCAGCTTCGGGGTTGTGGAGACCCAGTACTTC
15	TRBV4-3	NA	NA	TRBJ2-7	CASSQDRRGPYEQYF	TGCGCCAGCAGCCAAGATAGGAGGGGGCCCTACGAGCAGTACTTC
14	TRBV19	NA	NA	TRBJ2-5	CASSIGTRQETQYF	TGTGCCAGTAGTATTGGGACCCGACAAGAGACCCAGTACTTC
15	TRBV7-2	NA	TRBD2	TRBJ2-5	CASSPQGLPQETQYF	TGTGCCAGCAGCCCCCAGGGACTACCACAAGAGACCCAGTACTTC
12	TRBV10-1	once	NA	TRBJ2-7	CASSEDGREQYF	TGCGCCAGCAGTGAGGACGGCCGGGAGCAGTACTTC
14	TRBV2	NA	NA	TRBJ1-5	CASRKDNYNQPQHF	TGTGCCAGCAGGAAGGACAACTACAATCAGCCCCAGCATTTT
15	TRBV15	NA	TRBD1	TRBJ2-5	CATSALTGVRETQYF	TGTGCCACCAGCGCCCTGACAGGGGTTCGGGAGACCCAGTACTTC
15	TRBV7-3	once	TRBD2	TRBJ2-2	CASSLAGDNTGELFF	TGTGCCAGCAGTCTAGCGGGAGATAACACCGGGGAGCTGTTTTTT
13	TRBV5-4	NA	NA	TRBJ2-1	CASSSSIAGEQFF	TGTGCCAGCAGCTCCTCGATAGCCGGTGAGCAGTTCTTC
13	TRBV14	NA	NA	TRBJ2-7	CASSQGLYGEQYF	TGTGCCAGCAGCCAGGGACTCTACGGAGAGCAGTACTTC
13	TRBV7-2	NA	NA	TRBJ1-6	CASSLRPGSPLHF	TGTGCCAGCAGCTTAAGACCGGGTTCACCCCTCCACTTT
14	TRBV5-1	NA	TRBD1	TRBJ2-7	CASSVGQGFTQQYF	TGCGCCAGCAGCGTGGGACAGGGGTTCACGCAGCAGTACTTC
14	TRBV9	few	NA	TRBJ1-2	CASSVTAGEGGYTF	TGTGCCAGCAGCGTAACGGCAGGGGAGGGCGGCTACACCTTC
15	TRBV11-3	NA	NA	TRBJ2-7	CASSLDHQRSYEQYF	TGTGCCAGCAGCTTAGATCATCAGCGCTCCTACGAGCAGTACTTC
13	TRBV30	few	NA	TRBJ1-5	CAWSVKGSQPQHF	TGTGCCTGGAGTGTAAAAGGTTCCCAGCCCCAGCATTTT
15	TRBV5-5	NA	NA	TRBJ2-7	CASSLAGGNSYEQYF	TGTGCCAGCAGCTTGGCCGGCGGGAACTCCTACGAGCAGTACTTC
13	TRBV2	NA	NA	TRBJ1-2	CASSADPEDGYTF	TGTGCCAGCAGTGCCGATCCGGAGGATGGCTACACCTTC
15	TRBV4-1	NA	NA	TRBJ2-5	CASSQGRGGRETQYF	TGCGCCAGCAGCCAAGGAAGGGGAGGACGCGAGACCCAGTACTTC
17	TRBV11-2	NA	TRBD1	TRBJ2-1	CASSPTGQGAPYNEQFF	TGTGCCAGCAGCCCTACCGGACAGGGGGCCCCCTACAATGAGCAGTTCTTC
17	TRBV7-9	NA	TRBD1	TRBJ1-1	CASSSPRPDRAHTEAFF	TGTGCCAGCAGCTCACCTAGACCCGACAGGGCACACACTGAAGCTTTCTTT
18	TRBV7-2	NA	NA	TRBJ2-7	CASSLRPPYTGSSYEQYF	TGTGCCAGCAGCTTAAGACCTCCCTATACCGGGTCCTCCTACGAGCAGTACTTC
16	TRBV7-9	NA	TRBD1	TRBJ2-1	CASSRLTGVLWNEQFF	TGTGCCAGCAGCCGACTGACAGGGGTCTTATGGAATGAGCAGTTCTTC
19	TRBV6-4	NA	TRBD2	TRBJ2-6	CASSVGRASGTSGANVLTF	TGTGCCAGCAGTGTAGGAAGGGCTAGCGGTACCTCTGGGGCCAACGTCCTGACTTTC
11	TRBV7-2	NA	NA	TRBJ2-5	CASSVSETQYF	TGTGCCAGCAGTGTGTCGGAGACCCAGTACTTC
17	TRBV21-1	NA	NA	TRBJ2-1	CASSKALSMWVPDEQFF	TGTGCCAGCAGCAAAGCTCTATCAATGTGGGTTCCGGATGAGCAGTTCTTC
15	TRBV4-3	NA	NA	TRBJ1-5	CASSQEIGANQPQHF	TGCGCCAGCAGCCAAGAGATTGGGGCTAATCAGCCCCAGCATTTT
13	TRBV29-1	NA	TRBD1	TRBJ2-3	CSTGTGGTDTQYF	TGCAGCACAGGGACAGGGGGCACAGATACGCAGTATTTT
15	TRBV25-1	NA	TRBD2	TRBJ2-5	CASMEAGARKETQYF	TGTGCCAGCATGGAAGCGGGAGCTCGTAAGGAGACCCAGTACTTC
11	TRBV20-1	NA	NA	TRBJ2-3	CSLDFPDTQYF	TGCAGTCTGGATTTTCCAGATACGCAGTATTTT
14	TRBV5-1	NA	NA	TRBJ2-5	CASSLVASRETQYF	TGCGCCAGCAGCTTGGTTGCCTCCCGGGAGACCCAGTACTTC
13	TRBV5-6	once	NA	TRBJ2-7	CASSLYSSYEQYF	TGTGCCAGCAGCCTCTACTCCTCCTACGAGCAGTACTTC
16	TRBV19	NA	TRBD1	TRBJ2-5	CASSPAPTGGQETQYF	TGTGCCAGTAGTCCAGCCCCAACAGGGGGACAAGAGACCCAGTACTTC
16	TRBV4-1	once	NA	TRBJ2-1	CASSTNPALPYNEQFF	TGCGCCAGCAGCACCAACCCGGCTCTCCCCTACAATGAGCAGTTCTTC
15	TRBV4-1	NA	NA	TRBJ1-5	CASSQDEGDNQPQHF	TGCGCCAGCAGCCAAGATGAAGGAGACAATCAGCCCCAGCATTTT
11	TRBV30	NA	NA	TRBJ2-1	CAWSLSLEQFF	TGTGCCTGGAGTTTGTCCCTCGAGCAGTTCTTC
12	TRBV28	NA	NA	TRBJ2-2	CASSFGGRELFF	TGTGCCAGCAGTTTCGGGGGAAGGGAGCTGTTTTTT
15	TRBV7-2	NA	NA	TRBJ2-5	CASSLEAGSFETQYF	TGTGCCAGCAGCTTAGAGGCAGGGTCGTTTGAGACCCAGTACTTC
15	TRBV5-4	NA	NA	TRBJ2-6	CASNLRVSGANVLTF	TGTGCCAGCAATCTCCGAGTCTCTGGGGCCAACGTCCTGACTTTC
12	TRBV7-2	NA	NA	TRBJ1-5	CASSRRGWPQHF	TGTGCCAGCAGCCGCCGGGGTTGGCCCCAGCATTTT
13	TRBV5-1	NA	NA	TRBJ2-1	CASSPGDFGEQFF	TGCGCCAGCAGCCCGGGAGACTTTGGTGAGCAGTTCTTC
15	TRBV27	NA	NA	TRBJ2-6	CASSFMGPGANVLTF	TGTGCCAGCAGTTTTATGGGGCCTGGGGCCAACGTCCTGACTTTC
14	TRBV9	NA	TRBD1	TRBJ1-1	CASSVDRVGTEAFF	TGTGCCAGCAGCGTTGACAGGGTTGGGACTGAAGCTTTCTTT